One sample yielded the 25 T cell receptor beta chains listed below, sequenced in a study of blood T cell repertoires in COVID-19. Only in-frame clones appear in the TCRdb table, and some are missing; sequencing was by immunoSEQ multiplex PCR. The repertoire holds 250,000 to 300,000 clones, with around nine tenths as singletons. Material for sequencing was peripheral blood. The receptor set was obtained from a man aged 50-59 years with acute or convalescent COVID-19.

The V gene is TRBV30, the J gene TRBJ2-2; D is uncertain. Looked up from germline, CDR1 is GTSNPN and CDR2 is SVGIG (reference sequence). This CDR3 is 14 amino acids long. V was cut by 4 bases and J by 2 bases, with 11 bases left in between. The CDR3 bases are TGTGCCTGGACTAGTTTTCAAAACACCGGGGAGCTGTTTTTT. This translates into CAWTSFQNTGELFF.

This clone was detected only a few times. One end of the junction varies from germline; a read error may be responsible. The chain combines TRBV7-7 with TRBJ2-3, with D tentatively TRBD2 (5 bases). This CDR3 comprises 15 residues. Germline CDR1 and CDR2: SSHAT and FNYEAQ (reference sequence). The CDR3 bases are TGTGCTAGCAGCTCCGGGGTCAGAAACACAGATACGCAGTATTTT. Translated, it gives CASSSGVRNTDTQYF.

The V and J genes are TRBV6-2 or TRBV6-3 and TRBJ2-2, with D hard to call. Germline V lookup: CDR1 MNHEY, CDR2 SVGEGT. Trimming took off 4 bases at V and 6 bases at J, with 3 bases between the two ends. This CDR3 spans 11 amino acids. CDR3 amino acids: CASSSPGELFF. Written as DNA, the CDR3 is TGTGCCAGCAGTTCTCCCGGGGAGCTGTTTTTT.

This rearrangement joins TRBV27 to TRBJ2-7; 7 bases fit TRBD1. The V gene end was trimmed by 0 bases and the J gene end by 2 bases; junction bases not matched to a gene: 7. Germline loops: CDR1 MNHEY, CDR2 SMNVEV (reference sequence). CDR3 size: 16 residues. CDR3 DNA: TGTGCCAGCAGTTTATCCGGCAGGGGGATTACCTACGAGCAGTACTTC. Its protein product is CASSLSGRGITYEQYF.

The V call is TRBV12-5, the J call TRBJ2-7, with TRBD2 matching 11 bases. Germline V gene sequence: CDR1 LGHNT, CDR2 FRNRAP. This CDR3 is built from 16 residues. The ends lost 1 base at V and 6 bases at J; junction bases unmatched: 8. CDR3 bases: TGTGCTAGTGGTTTGGCATTAGCGGGGGGGGTTTCCGAGCAGTACTTC. It yields the protein CASGLALAGGVSEQYF.

The chain employs TRBV18 and TRBJ1-1, with no clear D. This CDR3 comprises 14 residues. Germline V gives CDR1 KGHSH, CDR2 LQKENI. Between the trimmed V and J ends, which lost 3 bases and 0 bases, there was a span of 8 bases. The CDR3 DNA reads as TGTGCCAGCTCACCCGCCGGGGTGAACACTGAAGCTTTCTTT. Protein product: CASSPAGVNTEAFF.

The chain uses TRBV6-5 and TRBJ1-4; TRBD1 aligns across 10 bases. CDR3 length equals 14 residues. Germline V gene lookup returns CDR1 MNHEY and CDR2 SVGAGI. V was pared by 7 bases and J by 10 bases, with 9 bases of the junction left unmatched. DNA for the CDR3: TGTGCCAGCAACTCCTGGACAGGGGGGCCAAAACTGTTTTTT. Encoded protein: CASNSWTGGPKLFF.

This chain links TRBV2 with TRBJ1-2; D is perhaps TRBD1 (5 bases). Per the germline V gene, CDR1 is SNHLY and CDR2 is FYNNEI. There are 12 residues in the CDR3. V was trimmed by 7 bases and J by 4 bases, leaving 10 bases between them. CDR3 region: CASTDGGYGYTF. The CDR3 DNA sequence: TGTGCCAGCACCGACGGGGGCTATGGCTACACCTTC.

J is TRBJ2-3 and V is TRBV7-9, with D tentatively TRBD1 (5 bases). The CDR3 loop spans 14 amino acids. Germline V gene lookup returns CDR1 SEHNR and CDR2 FQNEAQ (reference sequence). Trimming cost V 5 bases and J 4 bases, with 13 bases left between them. The CDR3 loop is CASSLRETPDTQYF. DNA for the CDR3: TGTGCCAGCAGCCTCAGGGAAACCCCAGATACGCAGTATTTT.

As DNA, the CDR3 is TGCGCCAGCAGCTTGGCGGGGACAGGGGCCCAAGAGACCCAGTACTTC. Residues: CASSLAGTGAQETQYF. The gene calls are TRBV5-1 and TRBJ2-5, with TRBD1 matching over 10 bases. Germline V gene lookup returns CDR1 SGHRS and CDR2 YFSETQ. Unmatched junction bases numbered 3, after V lost 0 bases and J lost 1 base. The CDR3 length is 16 residues.

This chain's CDR3 is CASSPLGQGANYGYTF. The CDR3 DNA follows: TGTGCCAGCAGCCCCCTCGGGCAGGGGGCCAACTATGGCTACACCTTC. The rearrangement joins TRBV5-8 to TRBJ1-2, with 8 bases identical to TRBD1. Trimming at V came to 4 bases and at J to 2 bases, leaving 10 bases not matched to a gene. CDR1 is SGHTS, CDR2 YDEGEE, per germline. The CDR3 spans 16 residues.

CDR3 nucleotide sequence: TGTGCCAGCAGACGGAGAGATAACAGGGAAATCACCTTC. It translates to CASRRRDNREITF. This chain uses TRBV12-3 or TRBV12-4 with TRBJ1-2, with D tentatively TRBD1 (6 bases). The germline V and J ends were trimmed by 6 bases and 13 bases, with 21 bases remaining between them. This CDR3 has 13 amino acids.

This clone appeared once. The rearrangement links TRBV18 to TRBJ2-1; D may be TRBD1 (6 bases). CDR3 length: 14 residues. CDR1 and CDR2 (germline): KGHSH, LQKENI. The V and J ends lost 2 bases and 5 bases respectively, with 10 bases between them. The CDR3 spells CASSPVQGDNEQFF. The CDR3 DNA sequence: TGTGCCAGCTCACCAGTACAGGGAGACAATGAGCAGTTCTTC.

This chain joins TRBV6-5 and TRBJ2-6; TRBD2 matches 10 bases. The CDR3 consists of 15 residues. Per the germline V gene, CDR1 is MNHEY and CDR2 is SVGAGI. V was clipped by 8 bases and J by 1 base; unmatched bases: 2. Here the CDR3 reads CASVAGGSGANVLTF. The CDR3 region has the DNA TGTGCCAGCGTAGCGGGGGGATCTGGGGCCAACGTCCTGACTTTC.

The gene calls are TRBV11-3 and TRBJ1-2; D is unresolved. The CDR3 runs 13 residues. Germline values: CDR1 SGHNT, CDR2 YENEEA. The V gene lost 3 bases and the J gene lost 4 bases, with 9 bases spanning the gap. In nucleotides, the CDR3 is TGTGCCAGCAGCTTTCGGGGTGGCTATGGCTACACCTTC. Translation gives CASSFRGGYGYTF.

The rearrangement uses TRBV6-5 and TRBJ2-7; D might be TRBD1 (6 bases). Germline CDR1 MNHEY, CDR2 SVGAGI. The CDR3 is made up of 15 amino acids. Trimming stripped 0 bases from V and 4 bases from J, with 13 bases between. CDR3 region: CASSYSPGVWYEQYF. CDR3 nucleotide sequence: TGTGCCAGCAGTTACTCCCCAGGGGTCTGGTACGAGCAGTACTTC.

As DNA, the CDR3 is TGTGCCAGCAGCTTAGATAGCGGAAACACTGAAGCTTTCTTT. Residues: CASSLDSGNTEAFF. The genes are TRBV11-3 and TRBJ1-1; D unresolved. The germline CDR1 and CDR2 sequences are SGHNT and YENEEA. CDR3 size: 14 residues. Trimming left V 0 bases short and J 2 bases short, with 7 bases between.

The genes are TRBV2 and TRBJ2-7; TRBD1 matches at 11 bases. V dropped 4 bases and J dropped 2; count of bases not matched to a gene: 7. Germline V gene sequence: CDR1 SNHLY, CDR2 FYNNEI. This CDR3 is built from 16 residues. The CDR3, as DNA: TGTGCCAGCAGTGGACCGGGACAGGGGGAGGCCTACGAGCAGTACTTC. It yields the protein CASSGPGQGEAYEQYF. The whole variable domain, remainder taken from reference TRBV2 and TRBJ2-7, is EPEVTQTPSHQVTQMGQEVILRCVPISNHLYFYWYRQILGQKVEFLVSFYNNEISEKSEIFDDQFSVERPDGSNFTLKIRSTKLEDSAMYFCASSGPGQGEAYEQYFGPGTRLTVT.

Of note for this clone: This same CDR3 is encoded by further DNA sequences in the sample. CDR3 nucleotides: TGTGCCAGCAGCTCTGGCGGCGAGCAGTACTTC. Translated: CASSSGGEQYF. V usage is TRBV11-2 and J usage is TRBJ2-7, with D unclear. The V and J ends lost 4 bases and 6 bases respectively, with 7 bases between them. The CDR3 totals 11 residues. The germline gives CDR1 SGHAT, CDR2 FQNNGV.

As for this clone: Other DNA sequences in the sample encode the same CDR3. The chain carries TRBV30 and TRBJ1-2, with TRBD1 matching 10 bases. The CDR3 is made up of 13 amino acids. The germline V gene encodes CDR1 GTSNPN and CDR2 SVGIG (reference sequence). J gave up 8 bases and V 0 bases, and 3 bases lay outside the gene matches. CDR3 in DNA: TGTGCCTGGAGTGTAGGGACAGGGGACGGCTACACCTTC. Translation gives CAWSVGTGDGYTF.

This chain uses TRBV3-1 (or the pseudogene TRBV3-2) with TRBJ2-7; weak D call: TRBD2 (5 bases). V was shortened by 4 bases and J by 6 bases, with 13 bases between the two germline ends. CDR3 length equals 13 residues. Germline-derived CDR1 and CDR2 are LGHDT and YNNKEL (reference sequence). The CDR3 nucleotides are TGTGCCAGCAGCCGGCTCGGGGATGGCGAGCAGTACTTC. It encodes CASSRLGDGEQYF.

The rearrangement joins TRBV2 to TRBJ1-1, with 7 bases identical to TRBD1. With V trimmed by 7 bases and J by 0 bases, 5 bases remained unmatched. Germline CDR1 is SNHLY and CDR2 is FYNNEI. The CDR3 extends over 14 amino acids. CDR3: CASTWTGMNTEAFF. CDR3 nucleotides: TGTGCCAGCACCTGGACAGGAATGAACACTGAAGCTTTCTTT. The variable domain in full, completed from reference TRBV2 and TRBJ1-1, reads EPEVTQTPSHQVTQMGQEVILRCVPISNHLYFYWYRQILGQKVEFLVSFYNNEISEKSEIFDDQFSVERPDGSNFTLKIRSTKLEDSAMYFCASTWTGMNTEAFFGQGTRLTVV.

This sequence joins TRBV11-2 and TRBJ2-1; 8 bases are a match to TRBD2. Germline CDR1 is SGHAT and CDR2 is FQNNGV. The CDR3 extends over 11 amino acids. J was trimmed by 15 bases and V by 2 bases; bases with no gene match: 3. The CDR3 nucleotides are TGTGCCAGCAGCTTACGGGGGGGGTGGTTCTTC. This gives the protein CASSLRGGWFF.

This chain links TRBV6-5 with TRBJ2-1; 8 bases fit TRBD1. CDR3 size: 15 residues. The V gene end was trimmed by 6 bases and the J gene end by 4 bases; junction bases not matched to a gene: 8. Looked up from germline, CDR1 is MNHEY and CDR2 is SVGAGI. The CDR3 here is CASRGGQGIYNEQFF. CDR3 bases: TGTGCCAGCAGAGGTGGACAGGGAATATACAATGAGCAGTTCTTC.

The chain has TRBV7-9 and TRBJ1-3; 8 bases are a match to TRBD1. After removal of 5 bases from V and 2 bases from J, the junction contained 8 bases not matched to a gene. This CDR3 has 16 amino acids. Germline loops: CDR1 SEHNR, CDR2 FQNEAQ (reference sequence). The CDR3, as DNA: TGTGCCAGCAGCCCTTCTCCGGACAGGGCTGGAAACACCATATATTTT. It specifies CASSPSPDRAGNTIYF. Together with reference TRBV7-9 and TRBJ1-3, the CDR3 gives the full variable domain: DTGVSQNPRHKITKRGQNVTFRCDPISEHNRLYWYRQTLGQGPEFLTYFQNEAQLEKSRLLSDRFSAERPKGSFSTLEIQRTEQGDSAMYLCASSPSPDRAGNTIYFGEGSWLTVV.